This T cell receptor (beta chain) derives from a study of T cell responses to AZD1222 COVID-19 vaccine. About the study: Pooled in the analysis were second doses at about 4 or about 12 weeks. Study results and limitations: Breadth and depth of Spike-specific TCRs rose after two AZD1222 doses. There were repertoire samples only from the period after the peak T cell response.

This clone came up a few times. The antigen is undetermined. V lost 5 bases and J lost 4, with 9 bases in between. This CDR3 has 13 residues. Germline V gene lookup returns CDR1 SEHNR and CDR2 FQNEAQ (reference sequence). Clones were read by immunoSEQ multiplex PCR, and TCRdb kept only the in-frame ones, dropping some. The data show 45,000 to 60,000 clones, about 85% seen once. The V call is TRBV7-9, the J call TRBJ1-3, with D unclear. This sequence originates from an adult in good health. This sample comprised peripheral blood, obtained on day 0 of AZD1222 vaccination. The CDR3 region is CASSPVGGNTIYF. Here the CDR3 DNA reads TGTGCCAGCAGCCCCGTGGGGGGAAACACCATATATTTT.